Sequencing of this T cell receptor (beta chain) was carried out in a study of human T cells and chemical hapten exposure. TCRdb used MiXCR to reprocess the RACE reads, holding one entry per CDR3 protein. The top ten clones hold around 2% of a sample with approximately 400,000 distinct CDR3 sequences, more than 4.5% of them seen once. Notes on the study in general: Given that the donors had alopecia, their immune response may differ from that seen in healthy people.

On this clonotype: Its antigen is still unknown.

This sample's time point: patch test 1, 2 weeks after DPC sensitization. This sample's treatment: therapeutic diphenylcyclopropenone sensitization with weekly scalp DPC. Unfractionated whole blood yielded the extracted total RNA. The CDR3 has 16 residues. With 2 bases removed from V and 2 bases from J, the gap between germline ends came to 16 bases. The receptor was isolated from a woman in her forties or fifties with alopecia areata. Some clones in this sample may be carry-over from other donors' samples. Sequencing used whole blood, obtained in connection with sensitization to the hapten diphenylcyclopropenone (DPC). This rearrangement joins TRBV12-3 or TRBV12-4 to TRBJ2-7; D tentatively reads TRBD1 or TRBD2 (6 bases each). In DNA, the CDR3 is TGTGCCAGCAGTTTACGGGGGTGGGGACAACCCTACGAGCAGTACTTC. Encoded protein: CASSLRGWGQPYEQYF.